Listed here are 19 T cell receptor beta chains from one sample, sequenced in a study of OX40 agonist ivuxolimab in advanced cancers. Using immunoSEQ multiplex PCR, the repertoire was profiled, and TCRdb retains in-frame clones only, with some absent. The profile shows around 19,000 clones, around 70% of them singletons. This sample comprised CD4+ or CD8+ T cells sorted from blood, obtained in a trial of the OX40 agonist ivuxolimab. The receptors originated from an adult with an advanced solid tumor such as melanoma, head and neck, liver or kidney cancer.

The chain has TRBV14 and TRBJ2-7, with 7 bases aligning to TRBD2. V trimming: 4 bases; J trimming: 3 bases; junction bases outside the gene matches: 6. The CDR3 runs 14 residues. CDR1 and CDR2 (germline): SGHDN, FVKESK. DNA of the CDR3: TGTGCCAGCAGCCCGGCCGGGACTAACTACGAGCAGTACTTC. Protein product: CASSPAGTNYEQYF.

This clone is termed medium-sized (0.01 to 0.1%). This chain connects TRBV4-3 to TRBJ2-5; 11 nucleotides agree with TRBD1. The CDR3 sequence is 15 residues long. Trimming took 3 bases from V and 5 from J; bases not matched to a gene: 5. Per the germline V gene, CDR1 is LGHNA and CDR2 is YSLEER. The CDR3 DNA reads TGCGCCAGCAGCCAGCGGACAGGGGGCAGGGAGACCCAGTACTTC. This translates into CASSQRTGGRETQYF.

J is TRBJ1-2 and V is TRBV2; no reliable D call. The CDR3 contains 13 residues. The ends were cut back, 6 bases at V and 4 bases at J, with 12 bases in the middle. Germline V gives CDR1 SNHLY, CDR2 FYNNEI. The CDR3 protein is CASRFAAPYGYTF. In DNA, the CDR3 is TGTGCCAGCAGGTTCGCGGCACCCTATGGCTACACCTTC.

The CDR3 DNA follows: TGTGCCAGCAGCTTAGATTCCGGGTCCCCCTATGGCTACACCTTC. It codes for CASSLDSGSPYGYTF. V is TRBV7-2 and J is TRBJ1-2; D unresolved. The CDR3 consists of 15 residues. The V end was cut by 1 base, the J end by 4 bases, with 13 bases between. The germline V gene encodes CDR1 SGHTA and CDR2 FQGNSA.

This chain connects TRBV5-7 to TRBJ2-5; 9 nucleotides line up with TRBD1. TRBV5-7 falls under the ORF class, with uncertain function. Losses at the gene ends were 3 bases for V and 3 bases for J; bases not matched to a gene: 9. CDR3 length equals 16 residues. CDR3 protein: CASSSNRGRFEETQYF. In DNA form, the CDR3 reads TGTGCCAGCAGCTCAAACAGGGGGCGATTCGAAGAGACCCAGTACTTC.

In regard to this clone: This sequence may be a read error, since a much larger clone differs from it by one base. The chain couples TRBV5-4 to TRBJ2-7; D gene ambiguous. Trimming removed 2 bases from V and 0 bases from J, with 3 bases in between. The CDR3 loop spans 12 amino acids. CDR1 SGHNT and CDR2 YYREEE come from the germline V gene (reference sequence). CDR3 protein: CASSFSSYEQYF. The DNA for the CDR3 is TGTGCCAGCAGCTTTTCCTCCTACGAGCAGTACTTC.

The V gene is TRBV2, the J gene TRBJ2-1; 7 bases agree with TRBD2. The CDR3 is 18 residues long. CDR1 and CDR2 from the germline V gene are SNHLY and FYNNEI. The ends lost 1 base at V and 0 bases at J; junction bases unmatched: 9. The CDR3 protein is CASSEGLGGGLSYNEQFF. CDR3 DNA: TGTGCCAGCAGTGAAGGTTTGGGCGGGGGTCTCTCCTACAATGAGCAGTTCTTC.

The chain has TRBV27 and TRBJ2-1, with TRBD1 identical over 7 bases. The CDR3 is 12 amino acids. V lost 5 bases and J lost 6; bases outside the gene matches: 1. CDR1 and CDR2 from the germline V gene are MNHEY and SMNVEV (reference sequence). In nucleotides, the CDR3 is TGTGCCAGCAGTGACAGGGCCAATGAGCAGTTCTTC. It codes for CASSDRANEQFF.

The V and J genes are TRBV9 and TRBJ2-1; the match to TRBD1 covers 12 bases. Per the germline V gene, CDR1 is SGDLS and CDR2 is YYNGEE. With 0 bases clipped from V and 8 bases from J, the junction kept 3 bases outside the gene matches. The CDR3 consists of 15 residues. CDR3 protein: CASSVEGQGADEQFF. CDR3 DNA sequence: TGTGCCAGCAGCGTAGAGGGACAGGGGGCCGATGAGCAGTTCTTC.

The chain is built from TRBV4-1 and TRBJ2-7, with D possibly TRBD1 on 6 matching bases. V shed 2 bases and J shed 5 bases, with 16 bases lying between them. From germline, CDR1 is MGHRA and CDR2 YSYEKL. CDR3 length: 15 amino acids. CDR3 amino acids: CASSQKQGKVNEQYF. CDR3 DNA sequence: TGCGCCAGCAGCCAAAAGCAGGGGAAGGTCAACGAGCAGTACTTC.

CDR3 coding DNA: TGTGCCAGCAGCGCTTTCGGGGTCTCGGACACTGAAGCTTTCTTT. Its protein is CASSAFGVSDTEAFF. V usage is TRBV9 and J usage is TRBJ1-1; D is undetermined. The V gene lost 3 bases and the J gene lost 3 bases, with 15 bases spanning the gap. The germline gives CDR1 SGDLS, CDR2 YYNGEE. The CDR3 is 15 amino acids.

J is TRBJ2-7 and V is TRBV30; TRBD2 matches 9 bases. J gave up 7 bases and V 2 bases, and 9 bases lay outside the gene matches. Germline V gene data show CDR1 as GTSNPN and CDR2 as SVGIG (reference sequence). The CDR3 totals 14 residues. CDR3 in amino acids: CAWSFAGGPGEQYF. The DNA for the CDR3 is TGTGCCTGGAGTTTCGCGGGAGGGCCGGGGGAGCAGTACTTC.

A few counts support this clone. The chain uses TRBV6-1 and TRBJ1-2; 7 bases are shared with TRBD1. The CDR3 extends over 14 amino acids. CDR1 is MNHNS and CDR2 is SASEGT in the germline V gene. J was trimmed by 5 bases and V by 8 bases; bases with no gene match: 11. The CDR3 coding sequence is TGTGCCAGCGGACCGACAGGGCCACTTTATGGCTACACCTTC. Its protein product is CASGPTGPLYGYTF.

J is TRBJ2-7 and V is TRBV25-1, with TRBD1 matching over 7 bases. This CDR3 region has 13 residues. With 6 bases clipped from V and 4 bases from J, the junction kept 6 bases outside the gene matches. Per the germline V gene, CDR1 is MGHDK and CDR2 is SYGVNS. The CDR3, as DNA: TGTGCCAGCAGACGGGACAGAACGTACGAGCAGTACTTC. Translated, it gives CASRRDRTYEQYF.

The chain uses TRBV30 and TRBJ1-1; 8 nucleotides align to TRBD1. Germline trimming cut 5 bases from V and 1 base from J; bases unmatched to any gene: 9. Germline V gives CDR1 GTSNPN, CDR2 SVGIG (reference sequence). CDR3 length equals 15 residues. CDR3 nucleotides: TGTGCCTGGGCCCCAATGACAGGGGAGAACACTGAAGCTTTCTTT. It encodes CAWAPMTGENTEAFF.

CDR3 sequence: CASSQGQVYGYTF. For the CDR3, the DNA is TGTGCCAGCAGCCAGGGACAGGTGTATGGCTACACCTTC. The V gene is TRBV5-4, the J gene TRBJ1-2; 8 bases line up with TRBD1. This CDR3 has 13 residues. V gave up 4 bases and J gave up 5 bases; unmatched junction bases: 4. Germline assignment: CDR1 SGHNT and CDR2 YYREEE (reference sequence).

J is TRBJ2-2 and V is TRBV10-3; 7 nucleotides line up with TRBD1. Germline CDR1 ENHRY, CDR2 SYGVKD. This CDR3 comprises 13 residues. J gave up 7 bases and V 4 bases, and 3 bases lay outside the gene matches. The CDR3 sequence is CAISAGTDGELFF. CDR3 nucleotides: TGTGCCATCAGTGCCGGGACAGACGGGGAGCTGTTTTTT.

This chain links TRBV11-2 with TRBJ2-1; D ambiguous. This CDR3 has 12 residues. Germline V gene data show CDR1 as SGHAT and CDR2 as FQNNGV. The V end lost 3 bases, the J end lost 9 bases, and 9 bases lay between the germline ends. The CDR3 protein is CASSFIIIEQFF. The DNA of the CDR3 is TGTGCCAGCAGCTTTATCATAATTGAGCAGTTCTTC.

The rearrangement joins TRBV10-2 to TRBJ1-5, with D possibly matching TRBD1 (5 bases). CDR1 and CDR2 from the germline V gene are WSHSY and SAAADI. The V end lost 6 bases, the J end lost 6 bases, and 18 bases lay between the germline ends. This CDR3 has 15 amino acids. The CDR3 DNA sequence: TGCGCCAGCAGGACGGGGGGGTCTTCTTCTCAGCCCCAGCATTTT. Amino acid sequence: CASRTGGSSSQPQHF.